Listed below are T cell receptor beta chains from one sample, sequenced in a study of CD8 T cells in Susac syndrome. A single record per CDR3 protein comes from TCRdb applying MiXCR to the immunoSEQ multiplex PCR reads. The table includes roughly 400,000 distinct CDR3 sequences, approximately 85% detected once. Sequenced input: CD8+ T cells from PBMCs. Source of these receptors: a human donor with multiple sclerosis. The conserved cysteine and the conserved F or W are not part of the CDR3 here. Clone size is given for some rows only: seen once, a few or many times, or a class if the clone is expanded.

>TRBJ2-5|TRBV6-5|NA
ASSYRVGETQY
>TRBJ2-2|TRBV11-2|NA
ASSFRQGNTGELF
>TRBJ1-6|TRBV5-1|NA
ASSPSGPTANSPLH
>TRBJ1-5|TRBV6-5|NA
ASSYPGTANQPQH
>TRBJ2-4|TRBV19|NA
ASSRYIETKNIQY
>TRBJ1-2|TRBV7-9|NA
ASSFGPTGYT
>TRBJ2-6|TRBV6-1|few
ASTQTAGPGANVLT
>TRBJ1-3|TRBV6-1|NA
ASSDGPPGGNTIY
>TRBJ1-1|TRBV30|NA
AWSVDENTEAF
>TRBJ2-7|TRBV27|NA
ASRRGQYYEQY
>TRBJ2-2|TRBV27|few
ASSTGSLTGELF
>TRBJ2-1|TRBV27|once
ASSSTSGISYNEQF
>TRBJ2-7|TRBV19|NA
ASSSSGGATTEQY
>TRBJ1-1|TRBV27|NA
ASSLQSEGFTEAF
>TRBJ2-2|TRBV6-5|NA
ASSYSTGGNGELF
>TRBJ2-7|TRBV19|NA
ATGLGREYEQY
>TRBJ1-1|TRBV5-4|NA
ASSTTTGVEAF
>TRBJ1-1|TRBV18|few
ASSPPANTEAF
>TRBJ2-2|TRBV6-5|NA
ASSWTGDGELF
>TRBJ2-5|TRBV28|few
ASSPDGLGEY
>TRBJ2-1|TRBV27|NA
ASSLASGQINEQF
>TRBJ2-1|TRBV4-1|NA
ASSDYKGGSYNEQF
>TRBJ1-2|TRBV6-1|NA
ASSELQGALSPNYGYT
>TRBJ2-7|TRBV6-5|few
ASSYGQGHEQY
>TRBJ2-7|TRBV7-2|few
ASSFLAGEVVYEQY
>TRBJ2-3|TRBV12-3/TRBV12-4|NA
ASSHTSGYEGDTQY
>TRBJ2-7|TRBV5-1|NA
ASSPGLDGQGQKY
>TRBJ2-2|TRBV5-5|NA
ASSPSTATGELF
>TRBJ2-7|TRBV20-1|NA
SALETGDYEQY
>TRBJ2-3|TRBV5-1|NA
ASSSGTSGFTDTQY
>TRBJ2-7|TRBV27|NA
ASSLLGHEQY
>TRBJ1-1|TRBV6-5|NA
ATTGVNTGAF
>TRBJ1-5|TRBV4-1|NA
ASSQAVNQPQH
>TRBJ2-2|TRBV7-6|NA
ASPLESGELF
>TRBJ2-7|TRBV28|NA
ASSLLPYYEQY
>TRBJ2-5|TRBV10-3|NA
AIGGDQETQY
>TRBJ1-3|TRBV6-1|NA
ASWRGNSGNTIY
>TRBJ1-2|TRBV6-5|NA
ASRDFPGQGYGYT
>TRBJ1-2|TRBV20-1|NA
SASPKDNPFGGYT
>TRBJ2-1|TRBV14|NA
ASSPHFGALTYNEQF
>TRBJ2-3|TRBV6-5|NA
ASSYGPGNTDTQY
>TRBJ2-1|TRBV7-3|NA
ASSTVPGGGNEQF
>TRBJ2-7|TRBV11-2|once
ASSLYPATYEQY
>TRBJ2-1|TRBV29-1|NA
SVEDKTEGNEQF
>TRBJ2-7|TRBV7-2|NA
ASSWASGFYEQY
>TRBJ2-4|TRBV18|NA
ASSPLRQTVVSKNIQY
>TRBJ2-1|TRBV27|NA
ASSPRGAPYNEQF
>TRBJ2-2|TRBV27|NA
ASRQGSGELF
>TRBJ2-7|TRBV4-2|few
ASSPGGTSYEQY